Following are 26 T cell receptor beta chains from one sample sequenced in a study of blood T cell repertoires in COVID-19. Sequencing used immunoSEQ multiplex PCR; TCRdb keeps in-frame clones, though not all of them. The sample shows around 43,000 clones, approximately 90% of them seen only once. Source material: peripheral blood. These TCRs come from a human donor in a cohort sampled during active COVID-19.

The rearrangement joins TRBV2 to TRBJ2-2; unclear D gene. The CDR3 has 14 amino acids. V was clipped by 2 bases and J by 4 bases, with 8 bases between them. Germline V CDR1 and CDR2: SNHLY, FYNNEI. This CDR3 is CASSERQITGELFF. The CDR3 DNA reads as TGTGCCAGCAGTGAACGTCAGATCACCGGGGAGCTGTTTTTT. Full variable domain (outside the CDR3, taken from reference TRBV2 and TRBJ2-2): EPEVTQTPSHQVTQMGQEVILRCVPISNHLYFYWYRQILGQKVEFLVSFYNNEISEKSEIFDDQFSVERPDGSNFTLKIRSTKLEDSAMYFCASSERQITGELFFGEGSRLTVL.

This chain connects TRBV6-1 to TRBJ2-7, with 11 bases that match TRBD1. V was pared by 0 bases and J by 5 bases, with 12 bases of the junction left unmatched. Germline values: CDR1 MNHNS, CDR2 SASEGT. The CDR3 consists of 18 residues. CDR3 residues: CASSEALRTGQGANEQYF. The CDR3 DNA sequence: TGTGCCAGCAGTGAAGCGCTTCGAACCGGACAGGGGGCGAACGAGCAGTACTTC.

The chain carries TRBV6-5 and TRBJ2-7; D uncertain. CDR1 is MNHEY and CDR2 is SVGAGI in the germline V gene. V lost 10 bases and J 1 base, leaving 8 bases between the germline ends. This CDR3 region has 11 residues. As DNA, the CDR3 is TGTGCCACCGGAGTGTCCTACGAGCAGTACTTC. The encoded protein is CATGVSYEQYF.

In its sample, this clone was seen once. The rearrangement uses TRBV4-2 and TRBJ2-1; 8 nucleotides align to TRBD2. The CDR3 loop spans 15 amino acids. The germline V gene encodes CDR1 LGHNA and CDR2 YNFKEQ. V trimming: 5 bases; J trimming: 7 bases; junction bases outside the gene matches: 10. This CDR3 is CASSSKRGGRNEQFF. DNA of the CDR3: TGTGCCAGCAGCTCTAAACGGGGGGGCAGGAATGAGCAGTTCTTC.

The V gene is TRBV25-1, the J gene TRBJ2-2; D possibly corresponds to TRBD1 (5 bases). Looked up from germline, CDR1 is MGHDK and CDR2 is SYGVNS. The CDR3 runs 14 residues. V lost 2 bases, J lost 1 base, and 5 bases lay in between. In DNA form, the CDR3 reads TGTGCCAGCAGTGAACAGGGGAACACCGGGGAGCTGTTTTTT. This translates into CASSEQGNTGELFF.

V usage is TRBV30 and J usage is TRBJ2-2, with D possibly matching TRBD2 (6 bases). CDR1 is GTSNPN and CDR2 is SVGIG in the germline V gene (reference sequence). The CDR3 spans 13 residues. V shed 0 bases and J shed 5 bases, with 7 bases lying between them. The CDR3 sequence: CAWSVAGTGELFF. In nucleotides, the CDR3 is TGTGCCTGGAGTGTTGCGGGGACCGGGGAGCTGTTTTTT.

The chain uses TRBV5-5 and TRBJ2-5; TRBD2 is a possible D gene (6 bases). The V gene's germline CDR1 is SGHKS and CDR2 YYEKEE (reference sequence). The V gene lost 2 bases and the J gene lost 7 bases, with 21 bases spanning the gap. The CDR3 covers 16 residues. The CDR3 sequence is CASSLSGTLGEGTQYF. CDR3 DNA: TGTGCCAGCAGCTTATCCGGGACTCTGGGTGAGGGGACCCAGTACTTC.

The chain joins TRBV5-1 to TRBJ2-5; possible D gene TRBD2, 6 bases. The germline gives CDR1 SGHRS, CDR2 YFSETQ. This CDR3 comprises 14 residues. The V gene lost 0 bases and the J gene lost 0 bases, with 6 bases spanning the gap. CDR3 in DNA: TGCGCCAGCAGCTTGGGGAGGGACCAAGAGACCCAGTACTTC. Protein product: CASSLGRDQETQYF.

This chain connects TRBV29-1 to TRBJ1-1; 8 nucleotides line up with TRBD1. Germline V gene data show CDR1 as SQVTM and CDR2 as ANQGSEA. The CDR3 runs to 13 residues. Trimming cost V 7 bases and J 3 bases; bases outside gene matches: 7. CDR3 sequence: CSARQGKDTEAFF. The DNA of the CDR3 is TGCAGCGCCCGACAGGGGAAGGACACTGAAGCTTTCTTT.

The gene calls are TRBV6-2 or TRBV6-3 and TRBJ2-4, with a possible D match to TRBD1 (5 bases). The CDR3 sequence is 16 residues long. Germline CDR1 is MNHEY and CDR2 is SVGEGT. Trimming shortened V by 4 bases and J by 6 bases, and 19 bases separated the two germline ends. The CDR3 sequence: CASSLSLGQGRNIQYF. The CDR3 DNA reads as TGTGCCAGCAGTTTGTCCCTTGGGCAGGGCAGAAACATTCAGTACTTC.

This chain joins TRBV7-8 and TRBJ2-1, with 10 bases aligning to TRBD2. CDR1 is SGHVS, CDR2 FQNEAQ, per germline. The ends lost 4 bases at V and 4 bases at J; junction bases unmatched: 4. This CDR3 has 15 amino acids. This CDR3 is CASSSWTSGYNEQFF. DNA of the CDR3: TGTGCCAGCAGCTCCTGGACTAGCGGATACAATGAGCAGTTCTTC.

The chain uses TRBV27 and TRBJ2-7; possible D gene TRBD1, 6 bases. The V end was cut by 2 bases, the J end by 9 bases, with 20 bases between. This CDR3 spans 15 amino acids. The germline V gene has CDR1 MNHEY and CDR2 SMNVEV (reference sequence). The CDR3 here is CASSLGSGASSGQYF. The CDR3 bases are TGTGCCAGCAGTTTAGGTTCAGGGGCGTCTTCGGGGCAGTACTTC.

The CDR3 loop reads CASSYDRGNGYTF. CDR3 DNA sequence: TGTGCCAGTAGTTATGATAGAGGGAACGGCTACACCTTC. This chain joins TRBV19 and TRBJ1-2; D not certain. This CDR3 comprises 13 residues. The germline V and J ends were trimmed by 5 bases and 8 bases, with 15 bases remaining between them. The germline gives CDR1 LNHDA, CDR2 SQIVND (reference sequence). Looking up the rest from reference TRBV19 and TRBJ1-2 gives the full variable domain: DGGITQSPKYLFRKEGQNVTLSCEQNLNHDAMYWYRQDPGQGLRLIYYSQIVNDFQKGDIAEGYSVSREKKESFPLTVTSAQKNPTAFYLCASSYDRGNGYTFGSGTRLTVV.

The CDR3 loop is CASSLFLMTSTDTQYF. Written as DNA, the CDR3 is TGTGCCAGCAGTTTATTTCTGATGACTAGCACAGATACGCAGTATTTT. V is TRBV27 and J is TRBJ2-3; no clear D. V was shortened by 1 base and J by 0 bases, with 11 bases between the two germline ends. From germline, CDR1 is MNHEY and CDR2 SMNVEV (reference sequence). This CDR3 region has 16 residues.

This chain links TRBV12-3 or TRBV12-4 with TRBJ1-6; possibly TRBD1 for D (5 bases). Trimming removed 2 bases at V and 8 bases at J, with 7 bases between. The CDR3 is made up of 13 amino acids. Here the CDR3 DNA reads TGTGCCAGCAGTTTAAAGGGGTATTCACCCCTCCACTTT. Its protein product is CASSLKGYSPLHF.

V is TRBV6-5 and J is TRBJ2-5; 10 bases line up with TRBD1. CDR3 length: 13 amino acids. Per the germline V gene, CDR1 is MNHEY and CDR2 is SVGAGI. V lost 6 bases to trimming and J lost 4 bases; unmatched junction nucleotides: 2. The CDR3 loop reads CASSRDRGETQYF. The CDR3 DNA reads as TGTGCCAGCAGCCGGGACAGGGGAGAGACCCAGTACTTC.

V and J are TRBV5-1 and TRBJ1-2; 7 bases fit TRBD1. The V and J ends lost 5 bases and 4 bases, in that order; junction bases with no gene match: 14. CDR3 length: 16 amino acids. Per germline, CDR1 SGHRS and CDR2 YFSETQ. In nucleotides, the CDR3 is TGCGCCAGCAGTATAGGGAGTCAGGGGGACGCCTATGGCTACACCTTC. This codes for CASSIGSQGDAYGYTF. Full variable domain (remainder filled in from reference TRBV5-1 and TRBJ1-2): KAGVTQTPRYLIKTRGQQVTLSCSPISGHRSVSWYQQTPGQGLQFLFEYFSETQRNKGNFPGRFSGRQFSNSRSEMNVSTLELGDSALYLCASSIGSQGDAYGYTFGSGTRLTVV.

This sequence joins TRBV11-3 and TRBJ1-1; 9 bases match TRBD1. The CDR3 has 15 residues. The junction had 7 bases not matched to a gene; V was cut back by 5 bases and J by 3 bases. Per germline, CDR1 SGHNT and CDR2 YENEEA. The CDR3 loop reads CASSRRTGADTEAFF. CDR3 nucleotides: TGTGCCAGCAGCCGAAGGACAGGGGCGGACACTGAAGCTTTCTTT.

This clone came up a few times. J is TRBJ2-2 and V is TRBV19; 9 positions match TRBD2. The germline CDR1 and CDR2 sequences are LNHDA and SQIVND (reference sequence). The CDR3 sequence is 15 residues long. J gave up 6 bases and V 7 bases, and 9 bases lay outside the gene matches. The CDR3 is CASMTDGGRAGELFF. CDR3 in DNA: TGTGCCAGTATGACTGACGGCGGGAGGGCCGGGGAGCTGTTTTTT.

The rearrangement links TRBV12-3 or TRBV12-4 to TRBJ2-3; perhaps TRBD1 as D (6 bases). The ends were cut back, 3 bases at V and 6 bases at J, with 7 bases in the middle. This CDR3 is built from 12 residues. For the CDR3, the DNA is TGTGCCAGCAGTTTGACAGGCGATACGCAGTATTTT. This sequence encodes CASSLTGDTQYF.

J is TRBJ2-2 and V is TRBV7-2; 9 bases are a match to TRBD2. CDR3 length equals 15 residues. Per the germline V gene, CDR1 is SGHTA and CDR2 is FQGNSA. Germline trimming cut 6 bases from V and 8 bases from J; bases unmatched to any gene: 10. This chain's CDR3 is CASSLSGLAGGELFF. CDR3 DNA: TGTGCCAGCAGTCTCTCCGGGCTAGCGGGGGGGGAGCTGTTTTTT.

The rearrangement links TRBV19 to TRBJ1-6, with 9 nucleotides matching TRBD1. CDR1 and CDR2 from the germline V gene are LNHDA and SQIVND (reference sequence). V shed 4 bases and J 8 bases; nucleotides not matched to a gene: 3. This CDR3 contains 14 residues. CDR3 amino acids: CASSKDRGYSPLHF. CDR3 nucleotides: TGTGCCAGTAGTAAGGACAGGGGATATTCACCCCTCCACTTT.

The chain couples TRBV3-1 (or the pseudogene TRBV3-2) to TRBJ1-3; D gene uncertain. The CDR3 has 14 amino acids. Trimming removed 5 bases at V and 1 base at J, with 9 bases between. Germline CDR1 LGHDT, CDR2 YNNKEL (reference sequence). The CDR3 sequence: CASSLAESGNTIYF. In nucleotides, the CDR3 is TGTGCCAGCAGCTTGGCCGAATCTGGAAACACCATATATTTT.

Concerning this clone: Other DNA sequences in the same sample also yield this CDR3. The chain combines TRBV5-5 with TRBJ2-2, with a weak D call TRBD2 (7 bases). This CDR3 is built from 17 residues. V gave up 4 bases and J gave up 4 bases, with 20 bases separating them. In germline, CDR1 is SGHKS, CDR2 YYEKEE (reference sequence). CDR3: CASSGGGGAPGTGELFF. In DNA form, the CDR3 reads TGTGCCAGCAGCGGGGGAGGGGGGGCGCCGGGCACCGGGGAGCTGTTTTTT.

The chain recombines TRBV10-3 with TRBJ2-7; 7 bases are a match to TRBD1. Germline-derived CDR1 and CDR2 are ENHRY and SYGVKD. With V trimmed by 7 bases and J by 3 bases, 9 bases remained unmatched. The CDR3 covers 14 residues. The CDR3 DNA is TGTGCCATCAAAGACAGGGATTGGGTCTACGAGCAGTACTTC. Protein sequence: CAIKDRDWVYEQYF.

The chain combines TRBV3-1 (or the pseudogene TRBV3-2) with TRBJ1-2; TRBD1 aligns across 8 bases. The CDR3 runs 12 residues. V trimming: 7 bases; J trimming: 8 bases; junction bases outside the gene matches: 6. Germline V CDR1 and CDR2: LGHDT, YNNKEL (reference sequence). In DNA, the CDR3 is TGTGCCAGCAATGGACAGGGTGGCGGCTACACCTTC. Amino acids: CASNGQGGGYTF.